The 7 T cell receptor beta chains reported below all come from one sample, sequenced in a study of shared clonotypes between healthy human individuals. The assay was immunoSEQ multiplex PCR, and TCRdb's table has in-frame clones only and misses some. Seen here are hundreds of thousands of clones, around 78% observed once, and the top ten hold 13%. Sequencing input: PBMCs. Every receptor here comes from a woman between 40 and 50 years old in good health. Some clones in this sample may be carry-over from other donors' samples.

V is TRBV19 and J is TRBJ2-3; tentatively, D is TRBD2 (6 bases). This CDR3 is 13 amino acids long. V shed 5 bases and J shed 10 bases, with 16 bases lying between them. Germline CDR1 and CDR2: LNHDA and SQIVND (reference sequence). The CDR3 DNA reads as TGTGCCAGTAGTCAGAATAGCGGAAGCCCGCAGTATTTT. Encoded protein: CASSQNSGSPQYF.

With regard to this clone: This specimen includes other DNA sequences encoding the same CDR3. This chain uses TRBV18 with TRBJ2-5; 8 bases agree with TRBD1. Germline assignment: CDR1 KGHSH and CDR2 LQKENI. The CDR3 covers 15 residues. V lost 3 bases and J lost 2; bases outside the gene matches: 5. CDR3 loop: CASSPGQVQQETQYF. DNA for the CDR3: TGTGCCAGCTCACCGGGACAGGTCCAGCAAGAGACCCAGTACTTC.

The genes are TRBV7-2 and TRBJ1-3; 8 bases agree with TRBD1. Trimming took 1 base from V and 4 from J; bases not matched to a gene: 9. The length of the CDR3 is 17 residues. In germline, CDR1 is SGHTA, CDR2 FQGNSA. CDR3 residues: CASSLVGADRVGNTIYF. In DNA form, the CDR3 reads TGTGCCAGCAGCTTAGTAGGGGCGGACAGGGTCGGAAACACCATATATTTT.

This rearrangement joins TRBV5-1 to TRBJ1-4, with no clear D. In germline, CDR1 is SGHRS, CDR2 YFSETQ. There are 13 residues in the CDR3. V dropped 4 bases and J dropped 0 bases, with 4 bases sitting between them. The CDR3 reads CASSEATNEKLFF. The DNA for the CDR3 is TGCGCCAGCAGCGAGGCAACTAATGAAAAACTGTTTTTT.

In this sample, this clone turned up a few times. V gene TRBV19 combines with J gene TRBJ1-1; D is ambiguous. The CDR3 is 14 amino acids. Germline assignment: CDR1 LNHDA and CDR2 SQIVND (reference sequence). Trimming stripped 4 bases from V and 0 bases from J, with 9 bases between. The chain's CDR3 is CASSTHPVNTEAFF. The CDR3 DNA reads as TGTGCCAGTAGTACCCACCCAGTGAACACTGAAGCTTTCTTT.

The chain combines TRBV9 with TRBJ2-2; no reliable D call. The V end was cut by 4 bases, the J end by 5 bases, with 9 bases between. CDR3 length equals 13 residues. The germline V gene has CDR1 SGDLS and CDR2 YYNGEE. For the CDR3, the DNA is TGTGCCAGCAGCCCTATGGGTACCGGGGAGCTGTTTTTT. The encoded protein is CASSPMGTGELFF.

This chain links TRBV10-2 with TRBJ2-1, with 8 bases identical to TRBD2. Germline CDR1 reads WSHSY; CDR2 reads SAAADI. V lost 6 bases, J lost 5 bases, and 12 bases stayed unmatched. This CDR3 spans 16 amino acids. The CDR3 loop reads CASSPSGRGGHNEQFF. The DNA for the CDR3 is TGCGCCAGCAGCCCGAGCGGGAGAGGGGGTCACAATGAGCAGTTCTTC.